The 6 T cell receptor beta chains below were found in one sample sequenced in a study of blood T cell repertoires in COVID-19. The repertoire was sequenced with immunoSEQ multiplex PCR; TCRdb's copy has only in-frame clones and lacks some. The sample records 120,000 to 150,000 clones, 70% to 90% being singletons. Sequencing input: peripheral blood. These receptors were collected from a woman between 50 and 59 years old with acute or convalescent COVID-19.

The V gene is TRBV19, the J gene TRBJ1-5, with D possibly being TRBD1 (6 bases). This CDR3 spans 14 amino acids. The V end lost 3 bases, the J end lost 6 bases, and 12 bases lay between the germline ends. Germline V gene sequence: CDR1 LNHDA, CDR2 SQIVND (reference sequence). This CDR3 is CASSITGSGQPQHF. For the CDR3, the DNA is TGTGCCAGTAGTATTACAGGGTCCGGTCAGCCCCAGCATTTT.

For the CDR3, the DNA is TGTGCCAGCAGCTTAGGACAGGGGGCAACCTCTGGGGCCAACGTCCTGACTTTC. Residues: CASSLGQGATSGANVLTF. The chain links TRBV7-3 to TRBJ2-6; 11 bases match TRBD1. The CDR3 runs 18 residues. V was pared by 2 bases and J by 0 bases, with 3 bases of the junction left unmatched. Germline V CDR1 and CDR2: SGHTA, FQGTGA.

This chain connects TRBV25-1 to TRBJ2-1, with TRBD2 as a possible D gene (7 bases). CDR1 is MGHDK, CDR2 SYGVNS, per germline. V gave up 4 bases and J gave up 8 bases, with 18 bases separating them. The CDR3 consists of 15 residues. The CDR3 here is CASSVGGGPFDEQFF. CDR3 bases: TGTGCCAGCAGTGTGGGCGGGGGCCCCTTCGATGAGCAGTTCTTC.

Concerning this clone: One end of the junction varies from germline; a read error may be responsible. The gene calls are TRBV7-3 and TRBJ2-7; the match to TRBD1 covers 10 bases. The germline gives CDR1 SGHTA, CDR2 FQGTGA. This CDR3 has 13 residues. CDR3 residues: CASSSTGGYKQYF. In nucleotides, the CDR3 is TGTGCCAGCAGCTCGACAGGGGGCTACAAGCAGTACTTC.

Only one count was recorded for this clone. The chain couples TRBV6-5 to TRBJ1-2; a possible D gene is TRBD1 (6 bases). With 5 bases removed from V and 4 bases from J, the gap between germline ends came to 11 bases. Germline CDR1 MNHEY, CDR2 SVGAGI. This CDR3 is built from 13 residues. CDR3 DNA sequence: TGTGCCAGCAGTCAACAGGGAAGCTATGGCTACACCTTC. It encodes CASSQQGSYGYTF.

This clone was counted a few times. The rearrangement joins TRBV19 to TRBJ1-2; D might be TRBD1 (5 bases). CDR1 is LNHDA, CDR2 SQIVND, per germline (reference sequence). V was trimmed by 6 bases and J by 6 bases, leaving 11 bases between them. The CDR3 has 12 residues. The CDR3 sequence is CASRKGADGYTF. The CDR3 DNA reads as TGTGCCAGTAGAAAAGGGGCAGATGGCTACACCTTC.